This section outlines one T cell receptor (beta chain) sequence together with its context. The antigen is not known. The data stem from a study of cytomegalovirus exposure and HLA in healthy donors. Study-wide points: One cluster of highly shared sequence variants probably arose as a sequencing artifact.

Use of 60 Vbeta and 13 Jbeta primers characterized the PCR. Here immunoSEQ multiplex PCR was the method, and the copy in TCRdb shows in-frame clones only, minus some. The sample yields around 140,000 clones, around 80% seen once. The germline V gene encodes CDR1 LNHDA and CDR2 SQIVND (reference sequence). CDR3 length equals 16 residues. With 5 bases clipped from V and 0 bases from J, the junction kept 8 bases outside the gene matches. This clonotype was obtained from a middle-aged woman in good health and CMV-seronegative. V is TRBV19 and J is TRBJ1-1; 8 bases are shared with TRBD1. Input material: PBMCs. CDR3 nucleotides: TGTGCCAGTAGTGCACGCAACAGGGGGATGAACACTGAAGCTTTCTTT. Amino acid sequence: CASSARNRGMNTEAFF.